This TCR beta chain derives from a study of human T cells and chemical hapten exposure. In this sample, this clonotype turned up many times. TCRdb redid the calling of the RACE reads with MiXCR, one entry per CDR3 protein. The sample lists around 300,000 distinct CDR3 sequences, approximately 7.5% seen once, with roughly 1.2% in the top ten. Time point indicated: pre-sensitization, week 0. Treatment: therapeutic diphenylcyclopropenone sensitization with weekly scalp DPC. The sequences come from whole blood, collected in connection with sensitization to the hapten diphenylcyclopropenone (DPC). The clonotype originates from a man in his late teens or twenties with alopecia areata. Some clones in this sample may be carry-over from other donors' samples.

CDR3 nucleotides: TGCAGTGCTAGTCTTCAGGGGGTACAGCCCCAGCATTTT. Its protein product is CSASLQGVQPQHF. The chain employs TRBV20-1 and TRBJ1-5; TRBD1 agrees at 7 bases. V lost 3 bases to trimming and J lost 7 bases; unmatched junction nucleotides: 6. The CDR3 contains 13 residues. Germline values: CDR1 DFQATT, CDR2 SNEGSKA (reference sequence).